The 12 T cell receptor beta chains below all came from one sample that was sequenced in a study of beta chain features in type 1 diabetes. No antigens are known for them. The entirety of the isolated RNA underwent reverse transcription, so expressed TCRB transcripts were sequenced. Only in-frame clones appear in the TCRdb table, and some are missing; sequencing was by immunoSEQ multiplex PCR. The sample contains around 250,000 clones, around 22% of which appear only once. Study-wide findings and caveats: TCRB CDR3 length was moderately but significantly reduced in all four CD4+ subsets of Type 1 diabetes patients.

The specimen was naive CD4+ T cells from blood. The source of these receptors is a woman aged 25 to 39 with type 1 diabetes.

V is TRBV14 and J is TRBJ2-2, with 8 bases matching TRBD1. With V trimmed by 1 base and J by 5 bases, 3 bases remained unmatched. CDR3 length: 15 residues. CDR1 SGHDN and CDR2 FVKESK come from the germline V gene. CDR3 nucleotides: TGTGCCAGCAGCCAAGGGACAGGGAGAACCGGGGAGCTGTTTTTT. This gives the protein CASSQGTGRTGELFF.

The chain employs TRBV6-5 and TRBJ1-1; D is undetermined. The V end lost 10 bases, the J end lost 3 bases, and 9 bases lay between the germline ends. This CDR3 has 11 residues. Germline V gene sequence: CDR1 MNHEY, CDR2 SVGAGI. The CDR3 nucleotides read TGTGCCACCCACAGCTACACTGAAGCTTTCTTT. This translates into CATHSYTEAFF.

This clone was counted between two and nine times. The gene calls are TRBV10-3 and TRBJ2-1; 7 positions match TRBD1. The CDR3 runs to 12 residues. CDR1 is ENHRY, CDR2 SYGVKD, per germline. V was clipped by 6 bases and J by 12 bases; unmatched bases: 8. CDR3 protein: CAISSGTEWQFF. The CDR3 region has the DNA TGTGCCATCAGCTCCGGGACAGAGTGGCAGTTCTTC.

This clone was picked up one time. The chain joins TRBV7-2 to TRBJ2-1, with a possible D match to TRBD2 (5 bases). The germline V gene has CDR1 SGHTA and CDR2 FQGNSA. Trimming stripped 3 bases from V and 0 bases from J, with 18 bases between. This CDR3 has 18 residues. The CDR3 spells CASSLGSVATSSYNEQFF. CDR3 in DNA: TGTGCCAGCAGCTTGGGTTCGGTAGCGACGAGCTCCTACAATGAGCAGTTCTTC. Complete variable domain (other parts from reference TRBV7-2 and TRBJ2-1): GAGVSQSPSNKVTEKGKDVELRCDPISGHTALYWYRQSLGQGLEFLIYFQGNSAPDKSGLPSDRFSAERTGGSVSTLTIQRTQQEDSAVYLCASSLGSVATSSYNEQFFGPGTRLTVL.

The chain recombines TRBV6-1 with TRBJ2-1; 8 nucleotides line up with TRBD2. The CDR3 has 15 amino acids. Germline CDR1 MNHNS, CDR2 SASEGT. V shed 3 bases, J shed 0 bases, and the junction held 1 base outside the gene matches. The CDR3 region is CASSESGSSYNEQFF. The CDR3 region has the DNA TGTGCCAGCAGTGAGAGCGGGAGCTCCTACAATGAGCAGTTCTTC.

The chain links TRBV30 to TRBJ2-7; the match to TRBD1 covers 8 bases. The CDR3 consists of 12 residues. The germline V gene encodes CDR1 GTSNPN and CDR2 SVGIG (reference sequence). V lost 5 bases to trimming and J lost 1 base; unmatched junction nucleotides: 1. CDR3 residues: CAWDRGSYEQYF. CDR3 bases: TGTGCCTGGGACAGGGGTTCCTACGAGCAGTACTTC.

This clone was detected a few times. V usage is TRBV28 and J usage is TRBJ2-4; D possibly corresponds to TRBD1 (5 bases). The CDR3 runs to 14 residues. Germline assignment: CDR1 MDHEN and CDR2 SYDVKM. Trimming stripped 1 base from V and 6 bases from J, with 10 bases between. The CDR3 DNA reads TGTGCCAGCAGTTTATCTGGGGCGGTAAACATTCAGTACTTC. Translated, it gives CASSLSGAVNIQYF.

This clone showed up just a few times. The chain combines TRBV21-1 with TRBJ1-1; the tabulated D call, TRBD1, remains unverified against the DNA. TRBV21-1 represents a pseudogene. The CDR3 sequence is 14 residues long. The CDR3 sequence is CASTPGGRNTEAFF. The CDR3 DNA is TGTGCCAGCACTCCAGGGGGCAGGAACACTGAAGCTTTCTTT.

This clone was recorded a few times. This chain's CDR3 is CARTDGGSSYEQYF. The CDR3, as DNA: TGTGCCAGGACTGACGGAGGTAGCTCCTACGAGCAGTACTTC. The rearrangement joins TRBV19 to TRBJ2-7, with D maybe TRBD2 (5 bases). Trimming removed 9 bases at V and 0 bases at J, with 15 bases between. The CDR3 totals 14 residues. Germline V gives CDR1 LNHDA, CDR2 SQIVND (reference sequence).

This clone was counted a few times. The J gene is TRBJ2-5, the V gene TRBV30; maybe TRBD2 (6 bases). The germline V and J ends were trimmed by 0 bases and 9 bases, with 14 bases remaining between them. There are 13 residues in the CDR3. Germline CDR1 is GTSNPN and CDR2 is SVGIG (reference sequence). The CDR3 region is CAWSVGPPGAQYF. CDR3 coding DNA: TGTGCCTGGAGTGTGGGACCCCCGGGGGCCCAGTACTTC.

The CDR3 DNA sequence: TGCAGCGTTGAAAGTGCACTTAACACTGAAGCTTTCTTT. It codes for CSVESALNTEAFF. The rearrangement uses TRBV29-1 and TRBJ1-1; D remains unclear. Trimming removed 2 bases from V and 2 bases from J, with 9 bases in between. Germline V CDR1 and CDR2: SQVTM, ANQGSEA. This CDR3 comprises 13 residues.

This clone has more than one count but fewer than ten. The genes are TRBV4-2 and TRBJ2-7; D perhaps matches TRBD1 (6 bases). V was cut by 0 bases and J by 0 bases, with 9 bases left in between. Germline V CDR1 and CDR2: LGHNA, YNFKEQ. CDR3 length: 15 amino acids. CDR3 nucleotide sequence: TGTGCCAGCAGCCAAGATACAGGGCACTCCTACGAGCAGTACTTC. Translated, it gives CASSQDTGHSYEQYF.